Listed below are T cell receptor beta chains from one sample, sequenced in a study of blood T cell repertoires in COVID-19. The method was immunoSEQ multiplex PCR; TCRdb's version includes in-frame clones alone and lacks a portion of them. Of about 100,000 clones in the sample, about 88% are singletons; the top ten hold roughly 3%. The sample taken for sequencing was peripheral blood. These receptors originate from a woman aged 80 or older with acute or convalescent COVID-19. Both conserved end residues are part of each CDR3.

CDR3 protein	V gene	J gene
CSVPGLAGGWDTQYF	TRBV29-1	TRBJ2-3
CSVSPGQGGTQYF	TRBV29-1	TRBJ2-5
CATSDSRGSGNTIYF	TRBV24-1	TRBJ1-3
CASSPRAGTAHYEQYF	TRBV18	TRBJ2-7
CASSLGQVTYEQYF	TRBV2	TRBJ2-7
CSVERGSYEQYF	TRBV29-1	TRBJ2-7
CASRLALVTSYEQYF	TRBV12-2	TRBJ2-7
CASSLVQGREKLFF	TRBV7-2	TRBJ1-4
CATSDFTNTQYF	TRBV24-1	TRBJ2-3
CASSPRDRDRSYEQYF	TRBV7-9	TRBJ2-7
CATSPGQVYGYTF	TRBV24-1	TRBJ1-2
CASSPQGAGNEQFF	TRBV18	TRBJ2-1
CSVADRSGNTIYF	TRBV29-1	TRBJ1-3
CASSVDPTSGNTIYF	TRBV9	TRBJ1-3
CASSFPMPQGAARYSNQPQHF	TRBV28	TRBJ1-5
CASSPERDSYEQYF	TRBV7-9	TRBJ2-7
CASSFLVGGGSTDTQYF	TRBV5-1	TRBJ2-3
CASSLAGGAKTQYF	TRBV5-6	TRBJ2-5
CASSQVVWGGDYNEQFF	TRBV3-1/TRBV3-2	TRBJ2-1
CASSDRDRGQETQYF	TRBV2	TRBJ2-5
CASSPDRRYTEAFF	TRBV19	TRBJ1-1
CASSSTGAGNSPLHF	TRBV6-2/TRBV6-3	TRBJ1-6
CAISGGLAAPGLDTQYF	TRBV10-3	TRBJ2-3
CSVGVGGSNQPQHF	TRBV29-1	TRBJ1-5
CASSSGLANDNEQFF	TRBV11-3	TRBJ2-1
CASSHMTGDSNQPQHF	TRBV5-8	TRBJ1-5
CASTTRVSNQPQHF	TRBV5-8	TRBJ1-5
CASSQVDRGEKLFF	TRBV3-1/TRBV3-2	TRBJ1-4
CASSSYQTDEAFF	TRBV7-2	TRBJ1-1
CASGEGPSSYNEQFF	TRBV7-8	TRBJ2-1
CASRPEGSQPQHF	TRBV7-2	TRBJ1-5
CASSLQSNQPQHF	TRBV7-2	TRBJ1-5
CASSYSTNLVTEAFF	TRBV6-2/TRBV6-3	TRBJ1-1
CASSGGGGTEAFF	TRBV5-1	TRBJ1-1
CASSLGTSGSETQYF	TRBV7-6	TRBJ2-5
CASSLSGGAYNEQFF	TRBV5-1	TRBJ2-1
CASSRDRTSYNEQFF	TRBV7-2	TRBJ2-1
CASSLRSSGTRREEQFF	TRBV7-2	TRBJ2-1
CASSLGQDQETQYF	TRBV19	TRBJ2-5
CASSKTDNYGYTF	TRBV21-1	TRBJ1-2
CASSPGTSRTNGNIQYF	TRBV2	TRBJ2-4
CASSPTGQGDQPQHF	TRBV18	TRBJ1-5
CASSPQQGAYNEQFF	TRBV19	TRBJ2-1
CASSLGAGGPTETQYF	TRBV7-2	TRBJ2-5
CASSLSGFDQETQYF	TRBV5-1	TRBJ2-5
CASSLEGFSSNQPQHF	TRBV11-2	TRBJ1-5
CASSDQRGNQPQHF	TRBV25-1	TRBJ1-5
CASSFSLNGYTF	TRBV11-2	TRBJ1-2
CASSVGLEFRLNTEAFF	TRBV9	TRBJ1-1
CASSAEPSGSFYEQYF	TRBV9	TRBJ2-7
CASSYGQGARNTEAFF	TRBV6-5	TRBJ1-1
CASSLEGSSYNEQFF	TRBV5-1	TRBJ2-1
CASSLGLEDTQYF	TRBV12-3/TRBV12-4	TRBJ2-3